The 29 T cell receptor beta chains in this list originate from one sample, sequenced in a study of T-cell memory formation after mild COVID-19. One entry per CDR3 protein, called by TCRdb with MiXCR from the 5' RACE reads. In the table there are 550,000 to 700,000 distinct CDR3 sequences, more than 15% of which are singletons. Sequencing was performed on PBMCs or a T cell subset sorted from them (not recorded which). Receptors were obtained from an adult woman who had mild COVID-19 (a few samples of this study predate the infection). Cell type and time point are not known.

This rearrangement joins TRBV24-1 to TRBJ2-1, with TRBD2 identical over 10 bases. The CDR3 is made up of 17 amino acids. Germline V gene data show CDR1 as KGHDR and CDR2 as SFDVKD. The V segment lost 5 bases and the J segment 0 bases; nucleotides outside the gene matches: 6. In DNA, the CDR3 is TGTGCCACCAGTGGTTGGCCTAGCGGGAGCTCCTACAATGAGCAGTTCTTC. Its protein product is CATSGWPSGSSYNEQFF.

This clonotype turned up a few times. The rearrangement links TRBV4-1 to TRBJ2-2; 7 nucleotides match TRBD1. The CDR3 totals 17 residues. J was trimmed by 1 base and V by 3 bases; bases with no gene match: 8. CDR1 is MGHRA, CDR2 YSYEKL, per germline. The CDR3 DNA sequence: TGCGCCAGCAGCCACGCCTGGGGACAGCAGAACACCGGGGAGCTGTTTTTT. Amino acids: CASSHAWGQQNTGELFF.

The genes are TRBV12-3 or TRBV12-4 and TRBJ1-2, with D perhaps matching TRBD1 (5 bases). The CDR3 is 13 amino acids. With 3 bases removed from V and 6 bases from J, the gap between germline ends came to 11 bases. The CDR3, as DNA: TGTGCCAGCAGTTTCGGGGCGCAGGATGGCTACACCTTC. It translates to CASSFGAQDGYTF.

J is TRBJ2-7 and V is TRBV5-6, with D uncertain. Trimming stripped 0 bases from V and 3 bases from J, with 13 bases between. This CDR3 spans 15 amino acids. Germline CDR1 SGHDT, CDR2 YYEEEE. The CDR3 loop reads CASSLGVPRVYEQYF. The CDR3 DNA reads TGTGCCAGCAGCTTGGGAGTGCCTAGGGTCTACGAGCAGTACTTC.

This clonotype was recorded many times. Given a much more abundant clone one base away, this may be a read error. The V call is TRBV7-9, the J call TRBJ2-3; D remains unclear. With 3 bases removed from V and 2 bases from J, the gap between germline ends came to 6 bases. Germline V gene lookup returns CDR1 SEHNR and CDR2 FQNEAQ (reference sequence). CDR3 size: 13 residues. The CDR3 coding sequence is TGTGCCAGCAGCTTGGACGTCACAGATACGCAGTATTTT. Translated, it gives CASSLDVTDTQYF.

CDR3 nucleotide sequence: TGTGCCAGCAGCCAAGATCGAGGGTATAACATTCAGTACTTC. It translates to CASSQDRGYNIQYF. The V and J genes are TRBV4-2 and TRBJ2-4; D perhaps matches TRBD2 (5 bases). CDR3 length equals 14 residues. Trimming left V 0 bases short and J 7 bases short, with 10 bases between. Germline values: CDR1 LGHNA, CDR2 YNFKEQ.

This clonotype turned up a few times. V usage is TRBV6-1 and J usage is TRBJ1-5; TRBD1 matches at 8 bases. V was pared by 3 bases and J by 7 bases, with 11 bases of the junction left unmatched. The length of the CDR3 is 16 residues. The germline V gene has CDR1 MNHNS and CDR2 SASEGT. The DNA for the CDR3 is TGTGCCAGCAGTGATAGGACAGGGATCTACCACCAGCCCCAGCATTTT. Amino acids: CASSDRTGIYHQPQHF.

V is TRBV6-5 and J is TRBJ2-3, with D possibly being TRBD2 (6 bases). Germline V gene sequence: CDR1 MNHEY, CDR2 SVGAGI. V was trimmed by 6 bases and J by 2 bases, leaving 18 bases between them. CDR3 size: 16 residues. CDR3 sequence reads: CASRGGWTGTTDTQYF. Written as DNA, the CDR3 is TGTGCCAGCAGGGGGGGATGGACGGGGACCACAGATACGCAGTATTTT.

The sample holds a few counts of this clonotype. The chain is built from TRBV28 and TRBJ1-1, with D possibly matching TRBD1 (6 bases). V was shortened by 3 bases and J by 5 bases, with 13 bases between the two germline ends. The CDR3 is 14 amino acids. Per the germline V gene, CDR1 is MDHEN and CDR2 is SYDVKM. Here the CDR3 reads CASSLGGGRTEAFF. CDR3 DNA: TGTGCCAGCAGTTTGGGAGGGGGAAGGACTGAAGCTTTCTTT.

This sequence joins TRBV18 and TRBJ1-2; the D gene is possibly TRBD1 (6 bases). Trimming took off 5 bases at V and 4 bases at J, with 11 bases between the two ends. Germline loops: CDR1 KGHSH, CDR2 LQKENI. This CDR3 is built from 13 residues. Here the CDR3 reads CASSTGSSYGYTF. The CDR3, as DNA: TGTGCCAGCTCAACAGGGTCCTCCTATGGCTACACCTTC.

This clonotype was observed a few times. The J gene is TRBJ2-7, the V gene TRBV14; 8 positions match TRBD2. Unmatched junction bases numbered 10, after V lost 4 bases and J lost 2 bases. Germline lookup yields CDR1 SGHDN and CDR2 FVKESK. CDR3 length: 16 amino acids. CDR3 DNA: TGTGCCAGCAGCCTAATAGCGGGGAGTCGGACCTACGAGCAGTACTTC. This gives the protein CASSLIAGSRTYEQYF.

The gene calls are TRBV20-1 and TRBJ2-7; 9 bases match TRBD2. The CDR3 length is 14 residues. The germline V gene has CDR1 DFQATT and CDR2 SNEGSKA (reference sequence). V lost 5 bases, J lost 6 bases, and 11 bases stayed unmatched. CDR3 nucleotide sequence: TGCAGTGCTTGGGCGGAGCGGGAGGTAGCCGAGCAGTACTTC. Translated, it gives CSAWAEREVAEQYF.

This chain uses TRBV20-1 with TRBJ2-1; 9 bases are a match to TRBD2. V dropped 1 base and J dropped 8; count of bases not matched to a gene: 9. The germline V gene has CDR1 DFQATT and CDR2 SNEGSKA (reference sequence). The CDR3 consists of 15 residues. The CDR3, as DNA: TGCAGTGCTAGAGTGCGGGAGGGCCTGTTGTATGAGCAGTTCTTC. Translation: CSARVREGLLYEQFF.

The chain employs TRBV15 and TRBJ2-5; tentative D call: TRBD2 (6 bases). This CDR3 contains 13 residues. V was trimmed by 6 bases and J by 3 bases, leaving 11 bases between them. CDR1 LNHNV and CDR2 YYDKDF come from the germline V gene (reference sequence). This CDR3 reads CATSPPGEETQYF. CDR3 nucleotides: TGTGCCACCAGTCCCCCGGGGGAAGAGACCCAGTACTTC.

V is TRBV5-1 and J is TRBJ2-2; D unresolved. Per germline, CDR1 SGHRS and CDR2 YFSETQ. Trimming shortened V by 7 bases and J by 6 bases, and 10 bases separated the two germline ends. The CDR3 covers 12 residues. The CDR3 DNA reads as TGCGCCAGCGCCTTTAGGTCCGGGGAGCTGTTTTTT. It translates to CASAFRSGELFF.

This chain joins TRBV20-1 and TRBJ2-2, with D unresolved. The CDR3 extends over 14 amino acids. The germline CDR1 and CDR2 sequences are DFQATT and SNEGSKA (reference sequence). Trimming shortened V by 8 bases and J by 1 base, and 14 bases separated the two germline ends. The chain's CDR3 is CSPFDAGNTGELFF. The CDR3 DNA reads as TGCAGTCCCTTCGACGCAGGGAACACCGGGGAGCTGTTTTTT.

This clonotype was seen at least ten times. This CDR3 reads CASRSMRTNEQFF. In DNA form, the CDR3 reads TGTGCCAGCAGAAGCATGAGAACCAATGAGCAGTTCTTC. This chain links TRBV11-2 with TRBJ2-1; no clear D gene. From germline, CDR1 is SGHAT and CDR2 FQNNGV. V lost 6 bases and J 6 bases, leaving 12 bases between the germline ends. This CDR3 has 13 amino acids. The whole variable domain, filled in from reference TRBV11-2 and TRBJ2-1, reads EAGVAQSPRYKIIEKRQSVAFWCNPISGHATLYWYQQILGQGPKLLIQFQNNGVVDDSQLPKDRFSAERLKGVDSTLKIQPAKLEDSAVYLCASRSMRTNEQFFGPGTRLTVL.

This chain uses TRBV24-1 with TRBJ2-1; 8 bases agree with TRBD1. The junction had 8 bases not matched to a gene; V was cut back by 5 bases and J by 0 bases. Per germline, CDR1 KGHDR and CDR2 SFDVKD. This CDR3 has 17 residues. The CDR3: CATSGTGGAYSYNEQFF. The CDR3, as DNA: TGTGCCACCAGTGGAACAGGGGGAGCTTACTCCTACAATGAGCAGTTCTTC.

The sample holds a few counts of this clonotype. The chain carries TRBV24-1 and TRBJ2-2; 10 nucleotides line up with TRBD1. Germline CDR1 reads KGHDR; CDR2 reads SFDVKD. There are 14 residues in the CDR3. Losses at the gene ends were 7 bases for V and 4 bases for J; bases not matched to a gene: 2. The CDR3 reads CATRGTGVTGELFF. The DNA for the CDR3 is TGTGCCACCAGGGGGACAGGGGTCACCGGGGAGCTGTTTTTT.

CDR3 amino acids: CASSPRAQGPQHF. CDR3 nucleotides: TGTGCCAGCTCACCACGAGCGCAGGGGCCCCAGCATTTT. This rearrangement joins TRBV18 to TRBJ1-5; D possibly corresponds to TRBD1 (5 bases). CDR1 is KGHSH, CDR2 LQKENI, per germline. This CDR3 spans 13 amino acids. The V end lost 1 base, the J end lost 9 bases, and 10 bases lay between the germline ends. Full variable domain (missing parts from reference TRBV18 and TRBJ1-5): NAGVMQNPRHLVRRRGQEARLRCSPMKGHSHVYWYRQLPEEGLKFMVYLQKENIIDESGMPKERFSAEFPKEGPSILRIQQVVRGDSAAYFCASSPRAQGPQHFGDGTRLSIL.

A few counts support this clonotype. This sequence joins TRBV12-3 or TRBV12-4 and TRBJ2-2; TRBD1 matches 10 bases. This CDR3 has 15 residues. Germline trimming cut 4 bases from V and 6 bases from J; bases unmatched to any gene: 5. Here the CDR3 reads CASSSDRGHSGELFF. CDR3 bases: TGTGCCAGCAGTTCCGACAGGGGGCATTCCGGGGAGCTGTTTTTT.

This clonotype has more than one count but fewer than ten. The chain combines TRBV6-5 with TRBJ2-7; D might be TRBD1 or TRBD2, each matching 5 bases. This CDR3 comprises 12 residues. Trimming stripped 0 bases from V and 6 bases from J, with 6 bases between. Per germline, CDR1 MNHEY and CDR2 SVGAGI. As DNA, the CDR3 is TGTGCCAGCAGTTACTCGAGGGGCGAGCAGTACTTC. Its translation is CASSYSRGEQYF.

A few counts support this clonotype. The rearrangement joins TRBV27 to TRBJ2-7, with TRBD2 identical over 8 bases. Germline CDR1 is MNHEY and CDR2 is SMNVEV (reference sequence). Germline trimming cut 4 bases from V and 3 bases from J; bases unmatched to any gene: 5. The CDR3 totals 14 residues. CDR3 protein: CASSSVAGNYEQYF. The DNA of the CDR3 is TGTGCCAGCAGTTCGGTAGCGGGGAACTACGAGCAGTACTTC.

The V and J genes are TRBV3-1 and TRBJ2-3; D is ambiguous. CDR1 is LGHDT, CDR2 YNNKEL, per germline (reference sequence). The CDR3 has 13 amino acids. The V end lost 3 bases, the J end lost 7 bases, and 11 bases lay between the germline ends. CDR3 residues: CASSHGSGNTQYF. In DNA, the CDR3 is TGTGCCAGCAGCCACGGGTCAGGTAATACGCAGTATTTT.

This clonotype was recorded at least ten times. This chain links TRBV12-3 or TRBV12-4 with TRBJ2-1; unclear D gene. The CDR3 sequence is 15 residues long. V gave up 0 bases and J gave up 7 bases, with 13 bases separating them. CDR3 loop: CASSLAALGSNEQFF. CDR3 sequence (DNA): TGTGCCAGCAGTTTAGCGGCCCTGGGGTCTAATGAGCAGTTCTTC.

The chain recombines TRBV20-1 with TRBJ2-2, with 12 bases fitting TRBD1. J was trimmed by 4 bases and V by 4 bases; bases with no gene match: 16. This CDR3 spans 19 amino acids. CDR1 and CDR2 (germline): DFQATT, SNEGSKA (reference sequence). CDR3 DNA: TGCAGTGCTACCCCGGGACAGGGGGCCCGAAAACCAAGCACCGGGGAGCTGTTTTTT. Protein: CSATPGQGARKPSTGELFF.

CDR3 sequence reads: CATSSLAGGSYEQYF. The CDR3 region has the DNA TGTGCCACCAGCAGTCTAGCGGGAGGTTCCTACGAGCAGTACTTC. This chain uses TRBV15 with TRBJ2-7; 11 bases map to TRBD2. V gave up 3 bases and J gave up 1 base; unmatched junction bases: 2. The germline V gene encodes CDR1 LNHNV and CDR2 YYDKDF (reference sequence). The length of the CDR3 is 15 residues.

The table lists this clonotype with a few counts. V gene TRBV18 combines with J gene TRBJ2-7, with 8 bases lining up with TRBD1. Per the germline V gene, CDR1 is KGHSH and CDR2 is LQKENI. The CDR3 extends over 15 amino acids. J gave up 6 bases and V 5 bases, and 12 bases lay outside the gene matches. For the CDR3, the DNA is TGTGCCAGCTCAACGAGCGGGCAGGGGGCAACCGAGCAGTACTTC. The encoded protein is CASSTSGQGATEQYF.

This rearrangement joins TRBV7-2 to TRBJ2-3; TRBD2 matches at 7 bases. The J segment lost 2 bases and the V segment lost 2 bases, leaving 7 bases of the junction unmatched. The CDR3 has 16 residues. Germline lookup yields CDR1 SGHTA and CDR2 FQGNSA. DNA for the CDR3: TGTGCCAGCAGCTTAAGCGGGGATTGGTTCACAGATACGCAGTATTTT. It specifies CASSLSGDWFTDTQYF.